This T cell receptor beta chain comes out of a study of T cells in Graves' hyperthyroidism and ophthalmopathy. Study outcomes and limitations: Within blood appeared most thyroid clonotypes that had expanded above 0.001.

Template material for amplifying TCR beta CDR3 regions consisted of RNA transcripts. First-round RT-PCR with HTBI primers amplified the TCR CDR3 region. TCRdb called the multiplex PCR reads again in MiXCR, with one record for every CDR3 protein. The sample includes roughly 510,000 distinct CDR3 sequences, 35% to 50% of them seen just once. Patients having uncontrolled infection, another autoimmune disease, pregnancy or lactation were not included. V dropped 5 bases and J dropped 6 bases, with 19 bases sitting between them. This CDR3 spans 15 amino acids. Germline-derived CDR1 and CDR2 are LGHNA and YNFKEQ. This clonotype came up a few times. Its specificity is not known.

The origin of this receptor is an adult woman with Graves' disease, either hyperthyroidism or ophthalmopathy (not recorded which). Material for sequencing was peripheral blood or thyroid tissue (not recorded which). The rearrangement uses TRBV4-2 and TRBJ1-2; D may be TRBD1 (6 bases). The CDR3 region is CASSKIAGAINGYTF. The CDR3 bases are TGTGCCAGCAGCAAGATAGCAGGGGCTATAAATGGCTACACCTTC.